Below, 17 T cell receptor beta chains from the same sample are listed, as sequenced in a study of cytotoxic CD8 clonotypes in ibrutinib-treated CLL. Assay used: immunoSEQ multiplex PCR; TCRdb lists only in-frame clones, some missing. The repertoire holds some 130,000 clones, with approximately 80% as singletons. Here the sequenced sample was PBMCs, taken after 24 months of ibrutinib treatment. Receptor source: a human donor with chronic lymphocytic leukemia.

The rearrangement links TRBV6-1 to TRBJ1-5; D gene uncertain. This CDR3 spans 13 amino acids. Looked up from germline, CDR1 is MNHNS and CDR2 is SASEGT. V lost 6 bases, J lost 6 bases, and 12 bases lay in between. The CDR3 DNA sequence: TGTGCCAGCAGATCGTGGTGGGGTCAGCCCCAGCATTTT. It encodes CASRSWWGQPQHF.

CDR3 nucleotides: TGTGCCAGTAGTACCGGACTAGCGGGAGGGGATGAGCAGTTCTTC. It codes for CASSTGLAGGDEQFF. V and J are TRBV19 and TRBJ2-1, with TRBD2 matching 15 bases. Trimming took 4 bases from V and 8 from J; bases not matched to a gene: 3. The CDR3 is made up of 15 amino acids. Germline loops: CDR1 LNHDA, CDR2 SQIVND (reference sequence).

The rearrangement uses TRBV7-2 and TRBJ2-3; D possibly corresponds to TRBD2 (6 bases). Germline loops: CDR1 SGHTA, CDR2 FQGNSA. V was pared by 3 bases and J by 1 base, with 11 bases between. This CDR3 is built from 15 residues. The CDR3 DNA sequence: TGTGCCAGCAGCTTTGGCGGGGTGCGCACAGATACGCAGTATTTT. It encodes CASSFGGVRTDTQYF.

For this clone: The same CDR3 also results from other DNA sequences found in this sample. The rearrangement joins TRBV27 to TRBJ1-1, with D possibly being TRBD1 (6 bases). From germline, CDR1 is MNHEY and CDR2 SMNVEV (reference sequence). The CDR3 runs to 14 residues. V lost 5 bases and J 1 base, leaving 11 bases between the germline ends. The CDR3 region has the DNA TGTGCCAGCAGTCCCGGAGGGGGGAACACTGAAGCTTTCTTT. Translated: CASSPGGGNTEAFF.

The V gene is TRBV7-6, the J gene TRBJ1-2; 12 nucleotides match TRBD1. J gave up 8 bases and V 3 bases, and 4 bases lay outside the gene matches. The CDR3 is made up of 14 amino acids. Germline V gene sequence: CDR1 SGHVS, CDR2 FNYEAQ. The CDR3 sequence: CASSLGQGAEGYTF. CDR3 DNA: TGTGCCAGCAGCTTGGGACAGGGGGCAGAGGGCTACACCTTC.

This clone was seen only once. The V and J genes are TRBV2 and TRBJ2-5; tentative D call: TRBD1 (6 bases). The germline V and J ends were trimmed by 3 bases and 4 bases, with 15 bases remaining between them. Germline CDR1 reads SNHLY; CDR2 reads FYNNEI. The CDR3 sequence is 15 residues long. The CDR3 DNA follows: TGTGCCAGCAGTGAGGGCAGGGGCCTGGGAGAGACCCAGTACTTC. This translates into CASSEGRGLGETQYF.

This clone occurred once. The CDR3 DNA reads as TGTGCCAGCAGTGGGACAGAAGGCCCGACCAAACTGTTTTTT. Translating gives CASSGTEGPTKLFF. V usage is TRBV25-1 and J usage is TRBJ1-4, with TRBD1 as a possible D gene (6 bases). The CDR3 totals 14 residues. The germline V and J ends were trimmed by 4 bases and 11 bases, with 17 bases remaining between them. Germline CDR1 MGHDK, CDR2 SYGVNS.

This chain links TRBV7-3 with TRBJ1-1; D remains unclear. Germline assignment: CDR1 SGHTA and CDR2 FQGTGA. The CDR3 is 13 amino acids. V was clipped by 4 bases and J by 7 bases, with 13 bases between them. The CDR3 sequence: CASSSREWGEAFF. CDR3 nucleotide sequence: TGTGCCAGCAGCTCACGGGAATGGGGTGAAGCTTTCTTT.

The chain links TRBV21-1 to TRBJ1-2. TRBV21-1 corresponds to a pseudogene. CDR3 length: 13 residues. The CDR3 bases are TGTGCCAGTCCGGACGGGGCCAACTATGGCTACACCTTC. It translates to CASPDGANYGYTF.

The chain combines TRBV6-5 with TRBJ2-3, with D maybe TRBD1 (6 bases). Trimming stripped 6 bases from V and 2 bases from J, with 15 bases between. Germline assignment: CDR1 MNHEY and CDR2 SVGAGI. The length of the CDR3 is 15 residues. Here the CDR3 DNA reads TGTGCCAGCAGCCCCCGCCAGGGGTCCACAGATACGCAGTATTTT. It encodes CASSPRQGSTDTQYF.

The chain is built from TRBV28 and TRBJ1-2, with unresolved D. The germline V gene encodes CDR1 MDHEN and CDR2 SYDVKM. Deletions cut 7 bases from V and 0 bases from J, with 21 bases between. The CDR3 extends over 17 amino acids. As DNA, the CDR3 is TGTGCCAGCAACCCCATCGTGTCCAGGAAAACTAACTATGGCTACACCTTC. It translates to CASNPIVSRKTNYGYTF.

The CDR3, as DNA: TGTGCCAGCAGCTTAGGGGCTCAGGATCTCCACTTT. This encodes CASSLGAQDLHF. The genes are TRBV7-9 and TRBJ1-6; D unclear. Looked up from germline, CDR1 is SEHNR and CDR2 is FQNEAQ (reference sequence). The V gene lost 1 base and the J gene lost 16 bases, with 11 bases spanning the gap. This CDR3 has 12 residues.

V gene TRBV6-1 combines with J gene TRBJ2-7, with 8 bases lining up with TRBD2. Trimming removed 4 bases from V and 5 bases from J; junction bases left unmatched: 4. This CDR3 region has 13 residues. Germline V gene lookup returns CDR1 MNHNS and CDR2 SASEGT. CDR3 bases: TGTGCCAGCAGTGGACGGGAGGGCCACGAGCAGTACTTC. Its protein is CASSGREGHEQYF.

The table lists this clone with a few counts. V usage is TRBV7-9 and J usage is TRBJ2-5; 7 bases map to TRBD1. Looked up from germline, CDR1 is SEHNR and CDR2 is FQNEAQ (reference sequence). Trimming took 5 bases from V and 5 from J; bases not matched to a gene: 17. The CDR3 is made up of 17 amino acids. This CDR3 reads CASSARRQGSDLETQYF. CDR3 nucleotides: TGTGCCAGCAGCGCCCGAAGACAGGGTTCGGACCTGGAGACCCAGTACTTC.

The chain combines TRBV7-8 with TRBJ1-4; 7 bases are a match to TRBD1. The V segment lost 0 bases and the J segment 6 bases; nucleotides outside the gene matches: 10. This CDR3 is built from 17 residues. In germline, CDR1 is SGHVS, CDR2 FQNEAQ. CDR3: CASSLAWDSGGDEKLFF. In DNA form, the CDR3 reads TGTGCCAGCAGCTTAGCGTGGGACAGTGGAGGGGATGAAAAACTGTTTTTT.

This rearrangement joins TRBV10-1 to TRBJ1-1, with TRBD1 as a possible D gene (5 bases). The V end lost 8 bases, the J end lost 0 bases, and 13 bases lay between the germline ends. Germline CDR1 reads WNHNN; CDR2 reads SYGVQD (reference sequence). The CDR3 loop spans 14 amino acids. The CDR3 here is CASGAHPLNTEAFF. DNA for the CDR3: TGCGCCAGCGGGGCCCACCCCCTGAACACTGAAGCTTTCTTT.

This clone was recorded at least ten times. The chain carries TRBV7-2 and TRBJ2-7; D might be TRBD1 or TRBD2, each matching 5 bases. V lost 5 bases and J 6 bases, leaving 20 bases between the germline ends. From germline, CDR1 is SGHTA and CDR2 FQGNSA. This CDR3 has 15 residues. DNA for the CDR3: TGTGCCAGCAGCCCCCCGGGACGGATCTCCGGCGAGCAGTACTTC. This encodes CASSPPGRISGEQYF. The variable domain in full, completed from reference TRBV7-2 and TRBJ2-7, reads GAGVSQSPSNKVTEKGKDVELRCDPISGHTALYWYRQSLGQGLEFLIYFQGNSAPDKSGLPSDRFSAERTGGSVSTLTIQRTQQEDSAVYLCASSPPGRISGEQYFGPGTRLTVT.